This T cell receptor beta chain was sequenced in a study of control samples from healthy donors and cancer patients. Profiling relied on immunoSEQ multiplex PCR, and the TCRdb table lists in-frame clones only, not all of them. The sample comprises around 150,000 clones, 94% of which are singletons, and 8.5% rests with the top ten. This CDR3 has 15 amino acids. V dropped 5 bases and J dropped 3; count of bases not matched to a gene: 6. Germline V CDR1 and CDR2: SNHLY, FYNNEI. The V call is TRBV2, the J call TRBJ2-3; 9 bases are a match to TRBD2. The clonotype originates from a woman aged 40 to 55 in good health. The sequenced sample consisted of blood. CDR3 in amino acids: CASSKGAGGTDTQYF. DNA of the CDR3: TGTGCCAGCAGTAAAGGGGCGGGGGGGACAGATACGCAGTATTTT.